This TCR beta chain was sequenced in a study of OX40 agonist ivuxolimab in advanced cancers. The overall study: It was ivuxolimab, an agonistic anti-OX40 (CD134) antibody, that patients were treated with. The dose-escalation cohort was around 83% male, with a mean age of 60 years, ranging about 20 to 85. Whole-study findings and limits: Low normalized T-cell clonal expansion was also seen in some nonresponders.

V dropped 4 bases and J dropped 3; count of bases not matched to a gene: 5. Germline CDR1 reads SGHRS; CDR2 reads YFSETQ. The CDR3 contains 14 residues. Repertoires were generated with immunoSEQ multiplex PCR, while TCRdb's copy carries only in-frame clones and drops some. Among tens of thousands of clones listed, more than 75% were seen once. As to this clone: Its antigen is currently unknown.

The sequence derives from an adult with an advanced solid tumor such as melanoma, head and neck, liver or kidney cancer. This sequence joins TRBV5-1 and TRBJ2-7; 9 nucleotides align to TRBD1. Sample: CD4+ or CD8+ T cells sorted from blood, taken in a trial of the OX40 agonist ivuxolimab. DNA of the CDR3: TGCGCCAGCAGCCGGGACAGGGAGTTCTACGAGCAGTACTTC. The encoded protein is CASSRDREFYEQYF. The whole variable domain, remainder taken from reference TRBV5-1 and TRBJ2-7, is KAGVTQTPRYLIKTRGQQVTLSCSPISGHRSVSWYQQTPGQGLQFLFEYFSETQRNKGNFPGRFSGRQFSNSRSEMNVSTLELGDSALYLCASSRDREFYEQYFGPGTRLTVT.